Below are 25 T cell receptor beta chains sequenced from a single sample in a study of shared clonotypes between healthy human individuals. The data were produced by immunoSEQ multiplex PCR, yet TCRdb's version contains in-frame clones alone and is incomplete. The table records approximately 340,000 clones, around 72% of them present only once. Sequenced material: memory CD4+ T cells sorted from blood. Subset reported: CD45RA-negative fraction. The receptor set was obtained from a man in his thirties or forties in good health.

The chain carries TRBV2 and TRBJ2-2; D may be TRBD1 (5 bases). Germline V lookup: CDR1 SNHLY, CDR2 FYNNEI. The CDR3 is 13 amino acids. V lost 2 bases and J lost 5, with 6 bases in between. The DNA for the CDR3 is TGTGCCAGCAGTGAACAGGGAACCGGGGAGCTGTTTTTT. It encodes CASSEQGTGELFF.

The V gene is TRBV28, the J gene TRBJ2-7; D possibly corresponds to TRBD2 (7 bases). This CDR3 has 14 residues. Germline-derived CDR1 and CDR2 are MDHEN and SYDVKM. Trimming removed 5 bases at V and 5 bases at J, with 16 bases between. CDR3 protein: CASSLGGPLDEQYF. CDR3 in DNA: TGTGCCAGCAGTCTGGGGGGGCCGCTCGACGAGCAGTACTTC.

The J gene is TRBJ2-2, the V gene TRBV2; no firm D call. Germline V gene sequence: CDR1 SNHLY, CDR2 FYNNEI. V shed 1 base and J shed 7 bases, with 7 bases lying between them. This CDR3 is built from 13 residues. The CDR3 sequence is CASSEDRFGELFF. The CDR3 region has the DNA TGTGCCAGCAGTGAAGATAGGTTCGGGGAGCTGTTTTTT.

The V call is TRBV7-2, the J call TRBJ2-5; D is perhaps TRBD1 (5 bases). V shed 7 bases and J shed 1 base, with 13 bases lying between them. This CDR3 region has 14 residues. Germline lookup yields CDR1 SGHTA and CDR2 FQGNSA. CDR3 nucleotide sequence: TGTGCCAGCACCCGACAGCGATCCCAAGAGACCCAGTACTTC. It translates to CASTRQRSQETQYF.

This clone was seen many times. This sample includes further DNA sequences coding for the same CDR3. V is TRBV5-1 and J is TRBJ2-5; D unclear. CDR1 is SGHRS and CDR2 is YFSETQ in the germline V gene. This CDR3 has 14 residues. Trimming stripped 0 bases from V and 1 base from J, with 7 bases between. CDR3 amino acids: CASSLAGVQETQYF. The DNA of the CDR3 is TGCGCCAGCAGCTTGGCAGGCGTCCAAGAGACCCAGTACTTC.

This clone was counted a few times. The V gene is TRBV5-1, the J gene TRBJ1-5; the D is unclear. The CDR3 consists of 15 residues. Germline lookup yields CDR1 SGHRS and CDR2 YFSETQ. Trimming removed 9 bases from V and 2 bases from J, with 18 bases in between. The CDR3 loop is CAIPLGTRGNQPQHF. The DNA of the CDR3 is TGCGCCATCCCATTGGGCACTCGGGGCAATCAGCCCCAGCATTTT.

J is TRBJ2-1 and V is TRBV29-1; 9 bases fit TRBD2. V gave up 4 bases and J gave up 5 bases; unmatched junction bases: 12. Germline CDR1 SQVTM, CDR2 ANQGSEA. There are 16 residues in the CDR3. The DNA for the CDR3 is TGCAGCGTTGCCCCCTTAGCGGGAGAGGGTGACAATGAGCAGTTCTTC. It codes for CSVAPLAGEGDNEQFF.

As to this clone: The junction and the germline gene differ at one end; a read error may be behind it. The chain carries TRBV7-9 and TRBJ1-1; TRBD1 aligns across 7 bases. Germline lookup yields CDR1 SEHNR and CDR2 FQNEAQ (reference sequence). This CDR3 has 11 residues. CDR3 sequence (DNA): TGTGCCAGCAGCTTAGCCGGCCAGGGGGAGTTT. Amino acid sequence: CASSLAGQGEF. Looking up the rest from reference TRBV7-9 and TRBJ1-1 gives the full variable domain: DTGVSQNPRHKITKRGQNVTFRCDPISEHNRLYWYRQTLGQGPEFLTYFQNEAQLEKSRLLSDRFSAERPKGSFSTLEIQRTEQGDSAMYLCASSLAGQGEFGQGTRLTVV.

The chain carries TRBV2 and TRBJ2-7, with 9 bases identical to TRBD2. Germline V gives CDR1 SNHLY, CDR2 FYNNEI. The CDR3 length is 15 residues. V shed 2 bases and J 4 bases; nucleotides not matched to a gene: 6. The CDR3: CASSEQAGGKYEQYF. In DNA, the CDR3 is TGTGCCAGCAGTGAACAGGCGGGAGGGAAATACGAGCAGTACTTC. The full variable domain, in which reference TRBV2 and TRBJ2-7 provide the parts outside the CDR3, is EPEVTQTPSHQVTQMGQEVILRCVPISNHLYFYWYRQILGQKVEFLVSFYNNEISEKSEIFDDQFSVERPDGSNFTLKIRSTKLEDSAMYFCASSEQAGGKYEQYFGPGTRLTVT.

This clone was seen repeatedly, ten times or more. DNA for the CDR3: TGTGCCCTCGAAAGCTACAATGAGCAGTTCTTC. This translates into CALESYNEQFF. V is TRBV6-1 and J is TRBJ2-1; no firm D call. Germline V gene lookup returns CDR1 MNHNS and CDR2 SASEGT. This CDR3 comprises 11 residues. Trimming removed 11 bases at V and 3 bases at J, with 8 bases between.

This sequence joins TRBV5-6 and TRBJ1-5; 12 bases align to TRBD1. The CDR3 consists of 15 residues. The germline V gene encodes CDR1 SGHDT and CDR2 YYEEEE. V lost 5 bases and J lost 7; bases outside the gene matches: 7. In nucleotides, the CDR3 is TGTGCCAGCAGTAAGGGACAGGGGGCCTGGCAGCCCCAGCATTTT. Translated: CASSKGQGAWQPQHF.

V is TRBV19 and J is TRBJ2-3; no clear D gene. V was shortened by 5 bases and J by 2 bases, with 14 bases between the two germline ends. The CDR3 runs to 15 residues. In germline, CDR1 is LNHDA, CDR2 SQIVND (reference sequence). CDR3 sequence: CASSVSPKTTDTQYF. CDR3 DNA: TGTGCCAGTAGTGTCTCTCCCAAGACCACAGATACGCAGTATTTT.

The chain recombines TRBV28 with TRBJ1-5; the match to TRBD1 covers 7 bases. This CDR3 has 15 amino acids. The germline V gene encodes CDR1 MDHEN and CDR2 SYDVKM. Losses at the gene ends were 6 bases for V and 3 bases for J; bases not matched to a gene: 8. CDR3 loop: CASSSGQVINQPQHF. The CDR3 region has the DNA TGTGCCAGCAGCAGTGGACAGGTTATCAATCAGCCCCAGCATTTT.

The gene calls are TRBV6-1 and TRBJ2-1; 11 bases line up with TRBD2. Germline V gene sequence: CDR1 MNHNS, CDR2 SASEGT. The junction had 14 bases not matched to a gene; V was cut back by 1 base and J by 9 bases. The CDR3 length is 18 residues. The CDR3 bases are TGTGCCAGCAGTGAAGTTCTAGCGGGAGGCCTCCCTCTTGGTGAGCAGTTCTTC. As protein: CASSEVLAGGLPLGEQFF.

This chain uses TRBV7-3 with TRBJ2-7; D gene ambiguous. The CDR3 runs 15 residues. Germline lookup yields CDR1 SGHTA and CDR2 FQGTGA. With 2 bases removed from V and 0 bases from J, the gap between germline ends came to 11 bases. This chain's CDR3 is CASSLGPTNSYEQYF. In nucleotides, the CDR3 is TGTGCCAGCAGCTTAGGGCCTACGAACTCCTACGAGCAGTACTTC.

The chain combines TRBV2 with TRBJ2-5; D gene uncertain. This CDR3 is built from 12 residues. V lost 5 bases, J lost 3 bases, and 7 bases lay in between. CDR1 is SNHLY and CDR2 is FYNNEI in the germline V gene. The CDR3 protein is CASSFTKETQYF. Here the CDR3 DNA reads TGTGCCAGCAGTTTTACTAAAGAGACCCAGTACTTC.

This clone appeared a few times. The CDR3 sequence: CASSSGTGGTQYF. The CDR3 bases are TGCGCCAGCAGCTCCGGGACAGGGGGAACCCAGTACTTC. The genes are TRBV10-2 and TRBJ2-5; TRBD1 matches 11 bases. From germline, CDR1 is WSHSY and CDR2 SAAADI. V lost 6 bases to trimming and J lost 8 bases; unmatched junction nucleotides: 5. The CDR3 is 13 amino acids.

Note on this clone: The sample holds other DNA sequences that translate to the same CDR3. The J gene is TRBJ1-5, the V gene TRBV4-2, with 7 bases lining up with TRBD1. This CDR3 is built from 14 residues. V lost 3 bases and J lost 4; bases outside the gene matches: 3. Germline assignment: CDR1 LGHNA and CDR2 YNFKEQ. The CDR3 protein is CASSQGQNNQPQHF. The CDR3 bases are TGTGCCAGCAGCCAGGGACAGAATAATCAGCCCCAGCATTTT.

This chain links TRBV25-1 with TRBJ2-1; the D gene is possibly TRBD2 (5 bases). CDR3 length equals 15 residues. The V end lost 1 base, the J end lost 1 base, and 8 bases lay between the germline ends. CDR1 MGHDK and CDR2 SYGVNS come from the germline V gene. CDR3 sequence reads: CASSESRGSYNEQFF. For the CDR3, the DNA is TGTGCCAGCAGTGAATCCCGGGGATCCTACAATGAGCAGTTCTTC.

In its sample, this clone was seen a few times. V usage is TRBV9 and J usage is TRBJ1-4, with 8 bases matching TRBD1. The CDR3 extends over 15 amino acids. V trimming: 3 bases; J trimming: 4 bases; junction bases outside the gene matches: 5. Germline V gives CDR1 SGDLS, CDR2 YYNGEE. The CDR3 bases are TGTGCCAGCAGCGCACTACAGGGGGTTAATGAAAAACTGTTTTTT. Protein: CASSALQGVNEKLFF.

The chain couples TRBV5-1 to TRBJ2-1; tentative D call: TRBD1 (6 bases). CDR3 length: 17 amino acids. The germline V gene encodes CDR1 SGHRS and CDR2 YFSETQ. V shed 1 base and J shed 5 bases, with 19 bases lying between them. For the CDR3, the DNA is TGCGCCAGCAGCTTGAGGGGGTCCTGGACGGCAAACAATGAGCAGTTCTTC. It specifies CASSLRGSWTANNEQFF.

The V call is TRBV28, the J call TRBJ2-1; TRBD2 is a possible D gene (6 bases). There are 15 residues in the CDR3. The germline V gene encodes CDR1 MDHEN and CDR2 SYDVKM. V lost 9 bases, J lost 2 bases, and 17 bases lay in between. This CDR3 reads CASFTAGQTYNEQFF. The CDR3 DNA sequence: TGTGCCAGTTTTACAGCGGGCCAAACCTACAATGAGCAGTTCTTC.

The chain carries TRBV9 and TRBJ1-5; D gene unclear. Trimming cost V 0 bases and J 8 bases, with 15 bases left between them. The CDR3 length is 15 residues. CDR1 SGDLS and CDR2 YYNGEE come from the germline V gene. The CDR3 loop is CASSVGGGSLEPQHF. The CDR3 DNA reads TGTGCCAGCAGCGTAGGAGGTGGGTCCCTGGAGCCCCAGCATTTT.

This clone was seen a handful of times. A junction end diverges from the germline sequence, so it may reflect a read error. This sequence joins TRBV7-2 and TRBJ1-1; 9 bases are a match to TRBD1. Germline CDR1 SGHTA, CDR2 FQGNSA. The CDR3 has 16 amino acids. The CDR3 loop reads CASSLGGTGSNAEAFF. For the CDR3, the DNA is TGTGCCAGCAGCTTAGGCGGGACAGGGTCGAACGCTGAAGCTTTCTTT.

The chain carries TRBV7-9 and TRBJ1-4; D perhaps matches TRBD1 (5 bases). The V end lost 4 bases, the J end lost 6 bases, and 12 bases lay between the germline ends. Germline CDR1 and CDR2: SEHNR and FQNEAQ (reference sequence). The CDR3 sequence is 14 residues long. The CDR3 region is CASSSYRGHEKLFF. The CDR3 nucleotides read TGTGCCAGCAGCTCCTACCGGGGACATGAAAAACTGTTTTTT.